This TCR beta chain was sequenced during a study of blood T cell repertoires in COVID-19. In the original workflow: Amplification with reference gene primers provided the estimates of nucleated cell counts. Assay used: immunoSEQ multiplex PCR; TCRdb lists only in-frame clones, some missing. V and J calls plus clone size are reproduced from that table; the DNA served to infer D and trimming. The repertoire holds 200,000 to 250,000 clones, around 90% seen once, with around 0.9% in the top ten. Patients from Seattle were sampled longitudinally, starting during active infection. The V end was cut by 0 bases, the J end by 3 bases, with 9 bases between. The CDR3 has 14 amino acids. Germline values: CDR1 SGHAT, CDR2 FQNNGV.

This TCR derives from a man aged 25 to 40 with COVID-19, enrolled during active disease. The chain couples TRBV11-2 to TRBJ2-7; D call uncertain. Material: peripheral blood. The CDR3 region has the DNA TGTGCCAGCAGCTTAGAGAACAGCTACTACGAGCAGTACTTC. Protein sequence: CASSLENSYYEQYF.